This paragraph reports one T cell receptor beta chain. This sample was included in a study of radiotherapy plus CTLA-4 blockade in lung cancer. Per germline, CDR1 SGDLS and CDR2 YYNGEE. V was clipped by 0 bases and J by 6 bases; unmatched bases: 1. This CDR3 has 15 residues. Assay: immunoSEQ multiplex PCR; the TCRdb copy retains only in-frame clones and omits some. The table has more than 100,000 clones, 75% to 90% seen once. The source material was peripheral blood, sampled from a patient treated with radiotherapy plus ipilimumab. The sequence was obtained from a human donor with non-small cell lung cancer that progressed on radiotherapy plus ipilimumab. V gene TRBV9 combines with J gene TRBJ2-1, with TRBD2 identical over 12 bases. CDR3 residues: CASSVVGLAGNEQFF. The CDR3 DNA reads TGTGCCAGCAGCGTAGTGGGACTAGCGGGCAATGAGCAGTTCTTC.